Each of the 3 T cell receptor beta chains below was sequenced from the same sample in a study of blood T cell repertoires in COVID-19. TCRdb's copy holds only in-frame clones and misses some; the assay was immunoSEQ multiplex PCR. The sample includes about 220,000 clones, under 90% seen only once; the top ten take approximately 3.1%. Sequencing used PBMCs or T cells enriched from blood (not recorded which). Source of these receptors: a woman in her fifties or sixties who had recovered from COVID-19.

The rearrangement uses TRBV4-3 and TRBJ1-3; no definite D call. The V end was cut by 0 bases, the J end by 0 bases, with 6 bases between. Germline values: CDR1 LGHNA, CDR2 YSLEER. This CDR3 is built from 15 residues. This chain's CDR3 is CASSQDRNSGNTIYF. CDR3 bases: TGCGCCAGCAGCCAAGACAGGAACTCTGGAAACACCATATATTTT.

The chain has TRBV9 and TRBJ2-2; 9 bases map to TRBD2. Germline-derived CDR1 and CDR2 are SGDLS and YYNGEE. The CDR3 covers 15 residues. With V trimmed by 0 bases and J by 6 bases, 3 bases remained unmatched. In nucleotides, the CDR3 is TGTGCCAGCAGCGTAGTTGCGGGGGGGCCCGGGGAGCTGTTTTTT. Translation: CASSVVAGGPGELFF.

The genes are TRBV30 and TRBJ2-3; D is ambiguous. The CDR3 totals 14 residues. The V gene lost 5 bases and the J gene lost 3 bases, with 15 bases spanning the gap. The V gene's germline CDR1 is GTSNPN and CDR2 SVGIG (reference sequence). CDR3 loop: CAWDPGSRTDTQYF. The CDR3 DNA follows: TGTGCCTGGGACCCCGGCAGCAGGACAGATACGCAGTATTTT.